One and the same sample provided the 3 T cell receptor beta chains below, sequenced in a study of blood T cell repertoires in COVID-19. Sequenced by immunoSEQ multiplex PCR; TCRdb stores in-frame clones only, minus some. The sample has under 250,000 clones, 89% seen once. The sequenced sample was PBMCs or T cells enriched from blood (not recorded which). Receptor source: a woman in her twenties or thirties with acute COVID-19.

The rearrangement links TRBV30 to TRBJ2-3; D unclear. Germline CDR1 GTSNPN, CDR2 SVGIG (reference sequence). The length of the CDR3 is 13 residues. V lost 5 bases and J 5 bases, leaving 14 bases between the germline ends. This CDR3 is CAWAQSRRDTQYF. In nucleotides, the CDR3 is TGTGCCTGGGCTCAGAGTAGGAGAGATACGCAGTATTTT.

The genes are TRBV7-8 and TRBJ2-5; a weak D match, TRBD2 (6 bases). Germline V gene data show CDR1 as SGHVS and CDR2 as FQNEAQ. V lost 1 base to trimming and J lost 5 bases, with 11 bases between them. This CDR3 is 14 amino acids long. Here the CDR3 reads CASSLVRGRETQYF. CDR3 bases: TGTGCCAGCAGCTTAGTCCGAGGGAGGGAGACCCAGTACTTC.

CDR3 sequence: CATSEQGANQPQHF. The CDR3 DNA reads as TGTGCCACCAGCGAACAGGGCGCCAATCAGCCCCAGCATTTT. This sequence joins TRBV15 and TRBJ1-5, with D possibly matching TRBD1 (6 bases). The CDR3 covers 14 residues. Between the trimmed V and J ends, which lost 5 bases and 3 bases, there was a span of 11 bases. Looked up from germline, CDR1 is LNHNV and CDR2 is YYDKDF (reference sequence). The whole variable domain, filled in from reference TRBV15 and TRBJ1-5, reads DAMVIQNPRYQVTQFGKPVTLSCSQTLNHNVMYWYQQKSSQAPKLLFHYYDKDFNNEADTPDNFQSRRPNTSFCFLDIRSPGLGDTAMYLCATSEQGANQPQHFGDGTRLSIL.